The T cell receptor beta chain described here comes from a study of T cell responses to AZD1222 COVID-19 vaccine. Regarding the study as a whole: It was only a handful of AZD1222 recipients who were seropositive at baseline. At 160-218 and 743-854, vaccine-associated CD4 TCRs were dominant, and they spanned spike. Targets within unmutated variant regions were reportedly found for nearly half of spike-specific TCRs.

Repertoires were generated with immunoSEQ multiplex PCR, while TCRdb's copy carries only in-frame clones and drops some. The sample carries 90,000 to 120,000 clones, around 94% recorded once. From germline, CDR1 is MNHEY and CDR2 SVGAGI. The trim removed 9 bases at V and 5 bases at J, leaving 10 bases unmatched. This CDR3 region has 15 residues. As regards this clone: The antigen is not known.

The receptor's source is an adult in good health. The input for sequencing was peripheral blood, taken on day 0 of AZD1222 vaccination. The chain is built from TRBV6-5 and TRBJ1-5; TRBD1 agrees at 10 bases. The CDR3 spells CASTFSGTGDQPQHF. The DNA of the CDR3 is TGTGCCAGTACGTTTTCCGGGACAGGGGATCAGCCCCAGCATTTT.